One T cell receptor beta chain is described in this entry. It lacks a known antigen. No clone much larger than this one lies a single base away; base qualities are absent. The CDR3, cysteine through phenylalanine, is 15 amino acids long. Only the CDR3 DNA is retained, 45 bases long and in frame from the first base. Relative to germline, V is 5 bases shorter and J is 2 bases shorter, with 16 bases between their ends. The germline V gene (reference sequence) sets CDR1 to SGHNT and CDR2 to YYREEE. The source of the sample is a study of blood T cell repertoires in COVID-19 (dated by TCRdb to between 2020 and 2021). In the study overall: Samples from collaborators originated in the United States, Italy and Spain and spanned both the acute and convalescent phases of COVID-19. The material from the prospective study consisted of cDNA or gDNA derived from T cells, B-cell-depleted T cells, or PBMCs. Subjects who had been exposed to COVID-19, were actively infected with it, or had recovered from it provided the deeply sampled blood TCRbeta repertoires that made up the dataset. A freely available public database, intended as a resource for researchers studying the immune response to SARS-CoV-2, is where the repertoires were released. The samples were drawn from the first 160 participants of the ongoing ImmuneRACE study and from 950 to 1,500 subjects provided by 6 global collaborators. Nearly every sample came with metadata listing a de-identified subject ID, COVID-19 status, age in years and sex. HLA class I and class II types, where available, came from metadata supplied by the sample provider rather than from assay-based typing. The study at large found these results: The quantity of clinical and demographic metadata differed by source and by participant and was supplied without curation.

TCRbeta CDR3 regions were amplified from genomic DNA using the immunoSEQ Assay, a bias-controlled multiplex PCR. Turning to the authors' computational methods: Within the assay, amplification of reference gene primers was used to estimate how many nucleated cells each sample contained. To quantify the absolute abundance of each unique TCRbeta CDR3 rearrangement, sequence reads were collapsed and filtered. For each sample, productive Simpson clonality was calculated by taking the square root of Simpson's diversity index across productive rearrangements. TCRdb took over this immuneACCESS table, retaining in-frame rearrangements with V and J assigned. Such tables are incomplete; in checked studies, under half of the missing clones stem from an unresolved V gene, and the remainder is unexplained. V and J calls plus clone size are reproduced from that table; the DNA served to infer D and trimming. For this sample there are some 90,000 clones; 87% appear just once. Together, the top ten hold around 18% of the sample.

In Seattle, one collaborating source enrolled patients while the infection was active and tracked those patients longitudinally over the course of disease. Collaborating institutions collected whole blood in K2EDTA tubes following their own protocols. For TCRbeta analysis, collaborators shipped samples as frozen whole blood, isolated PBMCs, or DNA extracted from either of those sample types. The TCR sequence derives from a woman aged 55-70 years with COVID-19, enrolled during active disease. Sequencing was performed on peripheral blood. The rearrangement joined TRBV5-4 to TRBJ2-5; matching of 6 bases hints at TRBD2 as the D gene. The CDR3 protein: CASRPRGSGQETQYF. The DNA sequence is TGTGCCAGCAGGCCCCGGGGTAGCGGACAAGAGACCCAGTACTTC. Reference TRBV5-4 and TRBJ2-5 genes cover what lies past the CDR3, so the full variable domain is ETGVTQSPTHLIKTRGQQVTLRCSSQSGHNTVSWYQQALGQGPQFIFQYYREEENGRGNFPPRFSGLQFPNYSSELNVNALELDDSALYLCASRPRGSGQETQYFGPGTRLLVL.